What follows describes a single T cell receptor beta chain. Its antigen is currently not known. No base-level quality is on record; no much larger clone is a single base apart. The library relied on 5' RACE. The data were produced on an Illumina HiSeq 2000. A universal primer binding site was introduced by template switching, and a unique molecular identifier was present in the final cDNA, enabling accurate counting of TCR cDNA molecules. Specific primers in the conserved constant-segment region were used to synthesize first-strand cDNA for the TCR alpha and beta chains. To control for contamination, every cDNA library carried two barcodes: a SMART-Mk sample barcode plus Illumina barcodes. TruSeq adapter sequences, together with Illumina sample barcodes, were added in two successive PCR steps. TCR alpha and beta cDNA libraries were sequenced on the Illumina HiSeq platform with custom primers. Per the original workflow: Raw reads were processed with MiGEC to extract unique molecular identifiers, and MiXCR was used to determine CDR3 positions. For each individual, recombination models were inferred using an EM algorithm with the repgenHMM and IGoR tools. Shared clonotypes were analyzed with the tcR package in R, and sharing was normalized by the product of cloneset sizes. To study raw recombination free of thymic and clonal selection effects, out-of-frame nonproductive sequences were analyzed. The public reads were run again by TCRdb, first through fastp at Q25 and then through MiXCR, and only productive beta chains were kept. Each CDR3 protein appears once, grouped with its most common genes and DNA. The V and J calls reflect TCRdb's pipeline rather than the authors' work. This sample lists approximately 630,000 distinct CDR3 sequences; just over 7% were detected once. The leading ten clones occupy about 1.5% of the sample.

The data were obtained in a study of identical twins (dated by TCRdb to between 2015 and 2016). Regarding the complete study: To test whether fetal clonotypes persist, the study used deep sequencing on TCR alpha and beta repertoires from monozygotic twins, unrelated adults of various ages, and cord blood. To rule out contamination, replicate twin experiments were performed at different times with different library preparation protocols. The research as a whole found: In monozygotic twins, recombination models systematically underestimated out-of-frame TCR alpha sharing, but the models matched the sharing seen between unrelated individuals. In beta out-of-frame sequences, excess twin sharing was weaker, because having fewer shared sequences lowered the signal-to-noise ratio. Because the same donors could not be followed over many years, the conclusions depended on cross-sectional statistical analysis. Compared with coincidental sharing between unrelated individuals, out-of-frame TCR alpha sequences shared between twins showed an excess of sequences with low generation probability. Fewer insertions were carried by abundant cord blood beta clonotypes, a similar but weaker trend appeared in young adult naive repertoires, and no such trend appeared in memory repertoires. Zero-insertion analyses could be partly confounded by invariant T cells such as MAIT and iNKT, though diverse VJ usage argued against such confounding for most clonotypes.

Every donor in the study was a healthy Caucasian. Three pairs of female monozygotic twins, all aged about 18 to 30 years, were included in the twin cohort. The RNA used for TCR libraries was isolated from peripheral blood mononuclear cells. Clipping removes 0 bases from V and 6 bases from J, with 14 as the unmatched junction base count. CDR1 and CDR2 (LNHNV, YYDKDF) derive from the germline V gene (reference sequence). The cysteine opens and the phenylalanine closes a CDR3 of 18 amino acids. Left in the record is the CDR3 DNA by itself, 54 bases read in frame from the first base. These data also featured in a second study, about yellow fever vaccine responses in identical twins. That second report states: According to the authors, the vaccine-induced T cell response in identical twins seemed to be partly convergent and partly specific to each individual. Focusing on identical twins, the study followed the T cell clones that responded to the vaccine, and did so with precision.

The chain is made from TRBV15 and TRBJ2-3; 8 middle bases align to TRBD2. Material for sequencing was PBMCs. This receptor was taken from a young woman in good health. The sequenced DNA: TGTGCCACCAGCAGAGACCCCCCCGGAGCGGGAGTTCCCGATACGCAGTATTTT. This encodes CATSRDPPGAGVPDTQYF.